The present entry profiles one TCR beta chain with its context. The antigen this receptor binds is unknown. Per-base quality was not reported, and no clone a single base away is much larger than it. CDR1 SEHNR and CDR2 FQNEAQ are derived from the germline V gene (reference sequence). The CDR3 goes from the cysteine to the phenylalanine over 15 residues. The only DNA kept is the CDR3, 45 bases in frame from the first base. For this chain, trimming is 5 bases at the V end and 3 bases at the J end, and the number of junction bases without a gene match is 7. The method behind the library was the immunoSEQ multiplex PCR assay. For the multiplex PCR, a mixture combining 60 forward primers for TCR Vbeta segments and 13 reverse primers for TCR Jbeta segments was used. A multiplex PCR assay on genomic DNA amplified the CDR3 region of rearranged TCR beta genes. On the Illumina HiSeq System, the amplified TCR beta libraries were sequenced as 87-base-pair reads. In the original analysis: A later analysis counted some 80 million unique TCR beta chains across the 700 or so repertoires, and some 11 million of these chains were shared by at least two donors. To remove PCR and sequencing errors, raw reads were error-corrected and collapsed into unique sequences using a nearest-neighbor algorithm that merged closely related sequences. To assign V, D and J gene segments, CDR3 sequences were aligned to IMGT reference sequences. Each retained sequence needed at least a six-nucleotide match to both a V gene segment and a J gene segment. Rearrangements were classified as productive when the CDR3 lacked stop codons and remained in frame with V and J, and all other rearrangements were classified as non-productive. CDR3 was defined by IMGT convention, running from the second conserved V-encoded cysteine to the conserved J-encoded phenylalanine. In an earlier analysis of 550 to 650 of the donors, sequences lacking an unambiguous match to a single V gene segment were excluded. An earlier analysis of some 500 of the donors classified V segments as functional when productive rearrangements were above 56.7% and as segregating when the standard deviation between donors was above 5%. To diagnose cytomegalovirus status from the catalog of TCR beta chain sequences, a statistical classification framework was built. In a later analysis, V and J genes were assigned by comparing TCR nucleotide sequences against IMGT/GENE-DB human TR gene sequences. In a later analysis, CDR3 sequences and most-parsimonious VDJ recombination scenarios were assigned using the TCRdist pipeline. In a later analysis, each TCR beta chain was defined by its CDR3 amino acid sequence together with its V-gene family, and reads without a unique V-gene family were excluded. As a way to deal with suspected cross-contamination and a sequencing artifact, a later analysis dropped over 550 nucleotide sequences that were highly shared and had low generation probability. For each public chain, a later analysis derived a clonal expansion index from normalized ranks of inferred template counts within each repertoire. In a later analysis, generation probabilities were computed using a VDJ recombination model fitted to out-of-frame rearrangements, and the results were checked against IGoR. Hypergeometric tests were used in a later analysis to score TCR-TCR, TCR-HLA and TCR-CMV co-occurrence, with a repertoire-size bias correction applied to the TCR pairs. To estimate false discovery rates, a later analysis permuted the HLA or CMV assignments 20 times. A later analysis grouped co-occurring TCRs with DBSCAN, adding TCRdist sequence similarity when clustering within HLA-allele-positive subsets. Repertoires with fewer than 30,000 or more than 120,000 public chains, plus five repertoires with anomalous nucleotide sharing, were excluded from co-occurrence clustering. Not all clones reach the TCRdb copy of this immuneACCESS table, which keeps in-frame sequences only. Checked studies attribute under half of the gap to unresolved V genes and leave the rest unexplained. V, J and clone size reflect that table, while D and trimming were determined from the DNA. A total of 150,000 to 200,000 clones appear in this sample, approximately 73% of them only once. Of the sample, 2% to 3% is held by the ten largest clones.

The cohort comprised hundreds of healthy bone marrow donors. At the time of sampling, every cohort member was nominally healthy, though immune exposures that went unrecorded were likely present. The donor tested CMV seropositive and was one of the 289 seropositive cohort members. A peripheral blood sample was provided by each donor, and peripheral blood mononuclear cells were used for TCR beta sequencing. Genomic DNA was extracted from the blood cell samples with the Qiagen DNeasy Blood Extraction Kit. This specimen belongs to a study of cytomegalovirus exposure and HLA in healthy donors (dated by TCRdb to the late 2010s). Background for the entire study: According to an earlier analysis of several hundred of the donors, 150 million to 200 million T cells yielded some 110 million unique TCR beta sequences and about 300 Gb of sequence data. In addition to the first cohort of about 650 subjects, a separate validation cohort of around 110 different subjects was used. HLA typing covered class I and class II loci at four-digit resolution. The number of donors typed differed by locus, with 629-630 for A, B, C, DRB1 and DQB1, approximately 500 for DQA1, 600 to 610 for DPA1, and some 440 for DPB1. Several DR-DQ haplotypes were treated as single units for association and clustering because of strong linkage in the cohort. Among about 400 genotyped donors of the cohort, an average of roughly 230,000 unique TCR beta nucleotide sequences was sequenced per donor, of which approximately 18% were non-productive. All discovery cohort repertoires had been generated on a single sequencing platform. To predict cytomegalovirus infection status, the study brought together high-throughput TCR immunosequencing, statistical association of individual TCRs with disease status, and machine learning. The study was designed to test whether signatures of past pathogen exposure could be identified by cataloging public T cell receptors. Rather than using new phenotypic data, the later analysis identified candidate immune exposures from TCR beta sequences and from how often those sequences occurred across donors. Donor age, sex, ethnicity and CMV serostatus were collected together with the repertoire data. An earlier analysis of more than 450 of the donors used high-throughput TCR beta sequencing to judge whether each TCR beta V gene segment behaved as functional or pseudogenic. Of the roughly 410 genotyped donors, more than 75% were placed in the genetic ancestry cluster associated with self-reported Caucasian donors. To study patterns of TCR occurrence, a later analysis re-analyzed previously published TCR beta repertoires from several hundred donors and added high-resolution HLA genotyping. The study used immunosequencing to profile the T cell repertoires of several hundred subjects and linked those repertoires to cytomegalovirus serostatus. Approximately 310 gigabases of sequencing data and tens of millions of unique TCR sequences were included in an early release covering 550 to 800 HLA-typed donors. Genome-wide SNP genotypes for about three fifths of the roughly 700 donors were used in a later genetic analysis, which treated that subset as a discovery cohort. Overall study results and their limits: The sequencing pipeline was judged likely to have produced a cluster of highly shared sequence variants as a technical artifact. While some public TCRs were present in many individuals, most TCR sequences turned up only very rarely across donors. In the study, around 160 TCR beta chains were listed as associated with cytomegalovirus. A further reported finding was that TCR beta sequences accurately predicted the HLA-A and HLA-B alleles for most subjects in the first cohort. The 87-base-pair reads could not distinguish some IMGT-functional V segments, including TRBV6-2 and TRBV6-3, so those segments were excluded. Because HLA typing was missing for some donors at each locus, association tests included only the typed subset. Linkage disequilibrium might explain the correlated functional status among segregating V segments, but an unknown experimental factor could not be ruled out. In a later analysis, TCR association rates were found to vary across HLA loci, with the most associated TCRs seen for DRB1 alleles and the fewest for HLA-C alleles. The earlier analysis of some 560 of the donors excluded 15 to 20 rarely observed V segments, including chromosome 9 orphons, because counts were too low. Specific HLA alleles were associated with 15,000 to 20,000 TCR beta sequences at a false discovery rate of 0.05 in a later analysis. When HLA alleles, especially DR and DQ, strongly co-occurred, attributing TCR associations to individual alleles was difficult. In a later analysis, HLA-associated TCR beta chains were found to be more clonally expanded and to have lower generation probabilities than equally common non-associated chains. In an earlier analysis of 587 of the donors, most TCR beta V segments appeared in productive rearrangements about 87% or about 30% of the time, broadly matching IMGT annotations. This cohort had only TCR beta chains sequenced, and the lack of alpha or paired-chain data limited which features could be detected. According to a later analysis, parvovirus B19, influenza, CMV and Epstein-Barr virus appeared linked to several top co-occurrence clusters. Cytomegalovirus status was reported to be diagnosed by the classifier with high specificity and sensitivity in both the original and validation cohorts. Compared with the 666-donor mean, donors in an Asian-associated ancestry cluster had fewer N-insertions in productive TCRs, according to a later genetic analysis. In a later analysis, most CMV-associated TCR beta chains were found to appear HLA-restricted, with HLA associations seemingly driven largely by CMV exposure. A few of the identified cytomegalovirus-associated TCR beta chains were confirmed in vitro to be specific for cytomegalovirus antigens. For the cohort, immune exposure information was limited to CMV serostatus. Sequencing depth was assumed to be roughly uniform across donors in the presence/absence analyses, though that assumption may not hold. An association between a missense DCLRE1C variant and V-gene and J-gene trimming of TCR beta chains was found in a later genetic analysis and replicated in an independent cohort. The authors suggested that the approach could potentially be extended to other disease states and immunological phenotypes.

The origin of this receptor is a woman in her 30s in good health and CMV-seropositive. The specimen sequenced was PBMCs. The chain employs TRBV7-9 and TRBJ2-3, with 8 bases matching TRBD2. Here is the DNA: TGTGCCAGCAGCGGCACCGGGACTAGTACAGATACGCAGTATTTT. Translated, it reads CASSGTGTSTDTQYF.